Each of the 3 T cell receptor beta chains below was sequenced from the same sample in a study of cytomegalovirus exposure and HLA in healthy donors. PCR amplification relied on 60 Vbeta primers (plus 13 Jbeta primers). Generated by immunoSEQ multiplex PCR, the TCRdb table keeps only in-frame clones and is missing some. The profile shows tens of thousands of clones, around 81% of them singletons. Specimen: PBMCs. All receptors derive from a man in his late teens or twenties in good health and CMV-seropositive.

This chain links TRBV6-6 with TRBJ2-7, with a possible D match to TRBD2 (7 bases). CDR1 is MNHNY and CDR2 is SVGAGI in the germline V gene (reference sequence). Trimming stripped 5 bases from V and 2 bases from J, with 16 bases between. The CDR3 has 15 amino acids. CDR3 DNA sequence: TGTGCCAGCAGTGGGTTGGGGGGGCGGACCTACGAGCAGTACTTC. It specifies CASSGLGGRTYEQYF.

CDR3 sequence reads: CASDRGGSPEAFF. The CDR3 coding sequence is TGTGCCAGTGACAGAGGCGGTTCGCCTGAAGCTTTCTTT. This sequence joins TRBV28 and TRBJ1-1; possibly TRBD1 for D (5 bases). Germline V CDR1 and CDR2: MDHEN, SYDVKM. The CDR3 runs to 13 residues. V lost 9 bases to trimming and J lost 6 bases, with 17 bases between them.

The DNA for the CDR3 is TGCGCCAGCAGCCAAGGTAACGGGAGGGCCGTCGGGGAGCTGTTTTTT. Residues: CASSQGNGRAVGELFF. The chain combines TRBV4-1 with TRBJ2-2; 8 bases fit TRBD2. Per germline, CDR1 MGHRA and CDR2 YSYEKL. After removal of 1 base from V and 7 bases from J, the junction contained 8 bases not matched to a gene. This CDR3 comprises 16 residues.